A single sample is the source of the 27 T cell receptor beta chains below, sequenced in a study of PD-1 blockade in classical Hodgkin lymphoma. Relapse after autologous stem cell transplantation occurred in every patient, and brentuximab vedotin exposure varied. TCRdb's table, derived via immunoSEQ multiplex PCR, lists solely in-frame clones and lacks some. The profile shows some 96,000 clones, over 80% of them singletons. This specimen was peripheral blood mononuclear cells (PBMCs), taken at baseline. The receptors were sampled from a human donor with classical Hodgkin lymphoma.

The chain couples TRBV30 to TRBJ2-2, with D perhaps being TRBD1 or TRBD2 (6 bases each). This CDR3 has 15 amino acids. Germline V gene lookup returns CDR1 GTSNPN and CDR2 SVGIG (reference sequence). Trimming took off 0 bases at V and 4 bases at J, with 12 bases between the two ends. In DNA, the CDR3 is TGTGCCTGGAGTGTACTAGGGGGAGGCACCGGGGAGCTGTTTTTT. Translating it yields CAWSVLGGGTGELFF.

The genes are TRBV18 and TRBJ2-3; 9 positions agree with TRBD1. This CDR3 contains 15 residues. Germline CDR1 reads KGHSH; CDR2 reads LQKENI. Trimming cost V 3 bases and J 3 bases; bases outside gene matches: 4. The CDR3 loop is CASSPSDRGTDTQYF. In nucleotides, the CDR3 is TGTGCCAGCTCACCGTCGGACAGGGGAACAGATACGCAGTATTTT.

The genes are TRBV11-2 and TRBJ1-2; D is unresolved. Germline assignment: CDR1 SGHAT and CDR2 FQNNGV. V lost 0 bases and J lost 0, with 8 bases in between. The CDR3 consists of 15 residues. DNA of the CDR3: TGTGCCAGCAGCTTAGATCTGGGTTCTAACTATGGCTACACCTTC. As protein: CASSLDLGSNYGYTF.

In DNA form, the CDR3 reads TGTGCCAGCAGAGGAAGGGGCTTCTATGGCTACACCTTC. This gives the protein CASRGRGFYGYTF. This rearrangement joins TRBV5-4 to TRBJ1-2; tentatively, D is TRBD1 (5 bases). The ends were cut back, 5 bases at V and 4 bases at J, with 12 bases in the middle. This CDR3 contains 13 residues. CDR1 is SGHNT and CDR2 is YYREEE in the germline V gene (reference sequence).

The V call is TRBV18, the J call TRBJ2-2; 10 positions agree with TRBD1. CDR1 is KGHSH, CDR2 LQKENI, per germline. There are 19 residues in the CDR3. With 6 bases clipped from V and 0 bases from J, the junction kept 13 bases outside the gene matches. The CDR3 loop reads CASSRVNPGTGANTGELFF. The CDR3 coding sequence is TGTGCCAGCTCCCGCGTCAATCCTGGGACAGGGGCGAACACCGGGGAGCTGTTTTTT.

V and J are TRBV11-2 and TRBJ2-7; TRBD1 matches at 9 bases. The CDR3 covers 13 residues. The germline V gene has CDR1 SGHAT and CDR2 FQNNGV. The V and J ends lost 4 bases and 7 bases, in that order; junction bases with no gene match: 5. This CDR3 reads CASSSGTGLEQYF. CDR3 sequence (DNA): TGTGCCAGCAGCTCCGGGACAGGGTTAGAGCAGTACTTC.

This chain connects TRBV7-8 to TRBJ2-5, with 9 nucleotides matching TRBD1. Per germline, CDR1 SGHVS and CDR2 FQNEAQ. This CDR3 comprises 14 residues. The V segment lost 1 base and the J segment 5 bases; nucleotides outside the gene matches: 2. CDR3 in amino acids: CASSLGTGEETQYF. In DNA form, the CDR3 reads TGTGCCAGCAGCTTAGGGACAGGGGAGGAGACCCAGTACTTC.

The CDR3 loop reads CASSQSSGQGAGYTF. CDR3 DNA: TGTGCCAGCAGCCAGAGTTCGGGACAGGGCGCTGGCTACACCTTC. The rearrangement links TRBV4-2 to TRBJ1-2, with 9 bases fitting TRBD1. Unmatched junction bases numbered 9, after V lost 3 bases and J lost 7 bases. The CDR3 has 15 residues. Germline loops: CDR1 LGHNA, CDR2 YNFKEQ.

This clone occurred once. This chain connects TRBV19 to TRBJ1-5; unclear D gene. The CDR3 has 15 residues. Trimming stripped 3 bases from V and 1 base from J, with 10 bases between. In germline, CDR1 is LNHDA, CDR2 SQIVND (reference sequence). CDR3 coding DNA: TGTGCCAGTAGTATGGTGGACGCGAGCAATCAGCCCCAGCATTTT. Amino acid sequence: CASSMVDASNQPQHF.

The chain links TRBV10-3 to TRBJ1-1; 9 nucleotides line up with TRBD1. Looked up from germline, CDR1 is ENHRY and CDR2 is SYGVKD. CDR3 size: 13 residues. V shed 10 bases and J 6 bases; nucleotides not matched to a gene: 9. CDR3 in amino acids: CATNQQGAAEAFF. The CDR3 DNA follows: TGTGCCACCAATCAACAGGGGGCGGCTGAAGCTTTCTTT.

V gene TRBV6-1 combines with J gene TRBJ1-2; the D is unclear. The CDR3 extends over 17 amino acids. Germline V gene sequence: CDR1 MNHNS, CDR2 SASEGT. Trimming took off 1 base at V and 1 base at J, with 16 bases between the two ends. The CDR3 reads CASSEGGVGTRNYGYTF. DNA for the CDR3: TGTGCCAGCAGTGAAGGCGGCGTTGGCACCCGTAACTATGGCTACACCTTC.

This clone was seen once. CDR3 sequence (DNA): TGTGCCAGCAGTTCGATTCGCGGGGGAGGAGAGACCCAGTACTTC. This encodes CASSSIRGGGETQYF. The chain couples TRBV6-6 to TRBJ2-5; 7 bases match TRBD2. Per germline, CDR1 MNHNY and CDR2 SVGAGI (reference sequence). The CDR3 extends over 15 amino acids. V dropped 4 bases and J dropped 4; count of bases not matched to a gene: 9.

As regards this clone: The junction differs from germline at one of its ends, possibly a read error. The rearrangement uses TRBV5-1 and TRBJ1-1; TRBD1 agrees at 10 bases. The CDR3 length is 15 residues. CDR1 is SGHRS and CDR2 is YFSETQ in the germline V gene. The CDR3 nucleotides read TGCGCCGGCAGCTTGCTCGGGACAGGGGACACTGAAGCTTTCTTT. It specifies CAGSLLGTGDTEAFF.

The CDR3 DNA sequence: TGCGCCAGCAGCTCGGGAGGACAGGGGTTGGGCACAGATACGCAGTATTTT. Amino acid sequence: CASSSGGQGLGTDTQYF. The chain uses TRBV5-1 and TRBJ2-3, with 9 bases that match TRBD1. Germline V gene sequence: CDR1 SGHRS, CDR2 YFSETQ. Germline trimming cut 3 bases from V and 1 base from J; bases unmatched to any gene: 9. This CDR3 contains 17 residues.

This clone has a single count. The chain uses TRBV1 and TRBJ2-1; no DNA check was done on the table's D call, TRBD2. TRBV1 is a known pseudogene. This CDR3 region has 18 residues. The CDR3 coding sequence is TGCACCAGCAGCCAAGGGACTAGCGGGAGGGACTCCTACAATGAGCAGTTCTTC. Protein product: CTSSQGTSGRDSYNEQFF.

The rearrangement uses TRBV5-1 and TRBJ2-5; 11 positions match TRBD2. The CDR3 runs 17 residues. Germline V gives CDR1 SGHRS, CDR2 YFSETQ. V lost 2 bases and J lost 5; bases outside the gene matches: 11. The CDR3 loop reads CASSFTPSGRLQETQYF. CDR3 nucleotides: TGCGCCAGCAGCTTCACACCTAGCGGGAGGTTACAGGAGACCCAGTACTTC.

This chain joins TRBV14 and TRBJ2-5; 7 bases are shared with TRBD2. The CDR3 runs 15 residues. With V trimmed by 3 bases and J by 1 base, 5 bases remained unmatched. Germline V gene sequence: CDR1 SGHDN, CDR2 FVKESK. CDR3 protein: CASSQRLAAQETQYF. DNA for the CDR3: TGTGCCAGCAGCCAGAGGCTAGCGGCCCAAGAGACCCAGTACTTC.

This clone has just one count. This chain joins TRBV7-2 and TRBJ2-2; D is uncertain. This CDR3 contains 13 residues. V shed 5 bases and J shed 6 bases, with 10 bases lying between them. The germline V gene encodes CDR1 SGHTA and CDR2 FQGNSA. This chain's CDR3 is CASSPIGPGELFF. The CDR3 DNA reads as TGTGCCAGCAGCCCGATAGGCCCCGGGGAGCTGTTTTTT. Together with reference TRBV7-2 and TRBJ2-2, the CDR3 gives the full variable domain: GAGVSQSPSNKVTEKGKDVELRCDPISGHTALYWYRQSLGQGLEFLIYFQGNSAPDKSGLPSDRFSAERTGGSVSTLTIQRTQQEDSAVYLCASSPIGPGELFFGEGSRLTVL.

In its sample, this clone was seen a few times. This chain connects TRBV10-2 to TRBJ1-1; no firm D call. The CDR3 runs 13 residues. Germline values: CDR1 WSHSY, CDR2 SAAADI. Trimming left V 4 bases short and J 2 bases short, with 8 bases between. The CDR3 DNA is TGCGCCAGCAGTGGAATGACTAACACTGAAGCTTTCTTT. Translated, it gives CASSGMTNTEAFF.

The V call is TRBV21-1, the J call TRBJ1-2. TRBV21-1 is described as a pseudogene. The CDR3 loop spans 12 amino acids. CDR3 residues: CASSKARPGYTF. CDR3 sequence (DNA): TGTGCCAGCAGCAAAGCGCGCCCGGGCTACACCTTC.

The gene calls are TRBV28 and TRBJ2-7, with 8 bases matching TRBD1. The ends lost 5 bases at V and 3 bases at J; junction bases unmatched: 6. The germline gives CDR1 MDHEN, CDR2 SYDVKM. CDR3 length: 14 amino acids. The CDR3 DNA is TGTGCCAGCAGTCCTCCGGGACAGGTCTACGAGCAGTACTTC. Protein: CASSPPGQVYEQYF. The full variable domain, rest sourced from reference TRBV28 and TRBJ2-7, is DVKVTQSSRYLVKRTGEKVFLECVQDMDHENMFWYRQDPGLGLRLIYFSYDVKMKEKGDIPEGYSVSREKKERFSLILESASTNQTSMYLCASSPPGQVYEQYFGPGTRLTVT.

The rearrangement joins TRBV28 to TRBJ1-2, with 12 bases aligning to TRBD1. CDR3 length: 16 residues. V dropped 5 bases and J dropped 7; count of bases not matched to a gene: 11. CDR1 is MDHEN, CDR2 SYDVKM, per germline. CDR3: CASSLGTGGSLLGYTF. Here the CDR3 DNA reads TGTGCCAGCAGTCTTGGGACAGGGGGCTCCCTCCTTGGCTACACCTTC.

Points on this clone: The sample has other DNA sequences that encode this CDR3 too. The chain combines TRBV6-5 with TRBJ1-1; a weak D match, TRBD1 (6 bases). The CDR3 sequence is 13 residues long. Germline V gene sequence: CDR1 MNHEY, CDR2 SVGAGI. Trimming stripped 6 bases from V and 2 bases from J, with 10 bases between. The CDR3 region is CASSRTANTEAFF. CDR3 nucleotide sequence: TGTGCCAGCAGCCGGACAGCAAACACTGAAGCTTTCTTT.

The CDR3 loop is CASSDLGNTEAFF. The CDR3 region has the DNA TGTGCCAGCAGTGATCTCGGCAACACTGAAGCTTTCTTT. The chain combines TRBV6-1 with TRBJ1-1, with D unresolved. CDR1 is MNHNS and CDR2 is SASEGT in the germline V gene. V was pared by 3 bases and J by 2 bases, with 7 bases between. There are 13 residues in the CDR3.

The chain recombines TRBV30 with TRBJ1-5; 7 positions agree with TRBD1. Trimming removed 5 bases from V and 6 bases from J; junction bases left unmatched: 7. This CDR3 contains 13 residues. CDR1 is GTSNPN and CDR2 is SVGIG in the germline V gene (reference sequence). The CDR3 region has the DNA TGTGCCTGGGCCCGGGACAGTGGTCAGCCCCAGCATTTT. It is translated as CAWARDSGQPQHF. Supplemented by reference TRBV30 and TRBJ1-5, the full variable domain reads SQTIHQWPATLVQPVGSPLSLECTVEGTSNPNLYWYRQAAGRGLQLLFYSVGIGQISSEVPQNLSASRPQDRQFILSSKKLLLSDSGFYLCAWARDSGQPQHFGDGTRLSIL.

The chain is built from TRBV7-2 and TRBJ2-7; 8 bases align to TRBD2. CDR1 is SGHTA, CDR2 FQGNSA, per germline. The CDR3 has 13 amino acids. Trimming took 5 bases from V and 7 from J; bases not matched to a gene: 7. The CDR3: CASSQSGGPEQYF. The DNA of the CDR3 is TGTGCCAGCAGCCAGAGCGGGGGCCCTGAGCAGTACTTC.

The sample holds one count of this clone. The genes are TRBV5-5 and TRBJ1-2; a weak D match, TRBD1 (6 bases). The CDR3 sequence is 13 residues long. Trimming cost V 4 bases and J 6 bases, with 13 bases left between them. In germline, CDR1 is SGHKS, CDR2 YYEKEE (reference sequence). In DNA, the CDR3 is TGTGCCAGCAGCCGGTGGGGGGCGGATGGCTACACCTTC. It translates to CASSRWGADGYTF.